This T cell receptor beta chain was observed in a study of shared clonotypes between healthy human individuals. Data came from immunoSEQ multiplex PCR; TCRdb stores just in-frame clones and leaves some out. Of 660,000 or so clones in the sample, approximately 96% were seen once. Note on this clone: The same CDR3 arises from other DNA sequences in this sample as well.

CD8 cells regarded as naive lacked CD45RO, were positively chosen for CCR7, and omitted terminally differentiated effector memory CD45RA+ cells. V shed 4 bases and J 6 bases; nucleotides not matched to a gene: 8. Germline CDR1 and CDR2: SGDLS and YYNGEE. The CDR3 is 15 amino acids. Sample: naive CD8+ T cells sorted from blood. The chain combines TRBV9 with TRBJ2-1; 9 bases align to TRBD1. The TCR comes from a woman in her thirties in good health. The CDR3 reads CASSTEGTGINEQFF. In DNA, the CDR3 is TGTGCCAGCAGCACAGAGGGGACAGGGATCAATGAGCAGTTCTTC.